One and the same sample provided the 18 T cell receptor beta chains below, sequenced in a study of blood T cell repertoires in COVID-19. Clones were sequenced by immunoSEQ multiplex PCR, and TCRdb holds only the in-frame ones, with some missing. The sample carries approximately 50,000 clones, approximately 83% recorded once. Sequencing was performed on peripheral blood. These receptors originate from a man aged 80 or over with COVID-19, enrolled during active disease.

Only a few counts were recorded for this clone. The rearrangement joins TRBV2 to TRBJ1-2; D gene unclear. CDR3 length equals 13 residues. Germline CDR1 SNHLY, CDR2 FYNNEI. The V end was cut by 3 bases, the J end by 6 bases, with 11 bases between. CDR3 protein: CASSEERVDGYTF. The CDR3 nucleotides read TGTGCCAGCAGTGAGGAGAGGGTTGATGGCTACACCTTC.

This clone was detected a few times. The chain combines TRBV5-1 with TRBJ1-3; D is undetermined. V was clipped by 4 bases and J by 4 bases, with 15 bases between them. Looked up from germline, CDR1 is SGHRS and CDR2 is YFSETQ. CDR3 length: 15 amino acids. The CDR3 sequence: CASSTPTIAGNTIYF. The CDR3 bases are TGCGCCAGCAGCACCCCGACAATCGCCGGAAACACCATATATTTT.

The rearrangement links TRBV6-5 to TRBJ1-6; D might be TRBD1 (5 bases). The CDR3 totals 15 residues. V was cut by 8 bases and J by 4 bases, with 15 bases left in between. Germline values: CDR1 MNHEY, CDR2 SVGAGI. The CDR3, as DNA: TGTGCCAGCTCAGGGCAGGGTCGATATAATTCACCCCTCCACTTT. It yields the protein CASSGQGRYNSPLHF.

The J gene is TRBJ2-2, the V gene TRBV6-5; 9 nucleotides line up with TRBD1. V gave up 8 bases and J gave up 5 bases; unmatched junction bases: 6. Germline V CDR1 and CDR2: MNHEY, SVGAGI. This CDR3 contains 14 residues. Written as DNA, the CDR3 is TGTGCCAGCCACCGGGACAGGGAAACCGGGGAGCTGTTTTTT. It specifies CASHRDRETGELFF.

The V and J genes are TRBV6-5 and TRBJ1-1, with D possibly matching TRBD1 (6 bases). This CDR3 comprises 14 residues. V lost 4 bases and J 5 bases, leaving 14 bases between the germline ends. Germline V gene lookup returns CDR1 MNHEY and CDR2 SVGAGI. The CDR3 spells CASSSRGGVTEAFF. DNA for the CDR3: TGTGCCAGCAGTTCCCGAGGGGGGGTGACTGAAGCTTTCTTT.

The chain recombines TRBV18 with TRBJ2-7; D is possibly TRBD2 (5 bases). V was pared by 8 bases and J by 5 bases, with 10 bases between. The CDR3 sequence is 11 residues long. The germline gives CDR1 KGHSH, CDR2 LQKENI. The CDR3 region is CASPPGDEQYV. The CDR3 DNA follows: TGTGCCAGCCCCCCCGGGGACGAGCAGTACGTC.

The rearrangement links TRBV4-3 to TRBJ2-3; 12 nucleotides match TRBD2. There are 19 residues in the CDR3. CDR1 is LGHNA, CDR2 YSLEER, per germline. V trimming: 0 bases; J trimming: 1 base; junction bases outside the gene matches: 8. The CDR3 sequence: CASSQELAGGRLRTDTQYF. As DNA, the CDR3 is TGCGCCAGCAGCCAAGAACTAGCGGGAGGCCGACTCCGCACAGATACGCAGTATTTT.

The chain is built from TRBV27 and TRBJ2-5; TRBD2 matches 7 bases. The CDR3 loop spans 13 amino acids. Per the germline V gene, CDR1 is MNHEY and CDR2 is SMNVEV (reference sequence). Trimming took 2 bases from V and 3 from J; bases not matched to a gene: 0. Written as DNA, the CDR3 is TGTGCCAGCAGTTTAGGGGGGGAAGAGACCCAGTACTTC. As protein: CASSLGGEETQYF.

The rearrangement uses TRBV7-9 and TRBJ1-1; 7 bases agree with TRBD1. After removal of 5 bases from V and 3 bases from J, the junction contained 6 bases not matched to a gene. CDR3 length: 14 amino acids. Germline V gene data show CDR1 as SEHNR and CDR2 as FQNEAQ (reference sequence). For the CDR3, the DNA is TGTGCCAGCAGCCGAACGACAGGGTACACTGAAGCTTTCTTT. Translating it yields CASSRTTGYTEAFF.

The chain has TRBV27 and TRBJ2-2, with D possibly TRBD1 on 7 matching bases. Trimming took off 9 bases at V and 6 bases at J, with 17 bases between the two ends. Germline V gene lookup returns CDR1 MNHEY and CDR2 SMNVEV (reference sequence). CDR3 length: 14 residues. The CDR3 DNA follows: TGTGCCAGTCGGAGGGGGCGGGTGGCCGGGGAGCTGTTTTTT. It encodes CASRRGRVAGELFF.

CDR3 sequence: CASSYQGYGYTF. DNA of the CDR3: TGTGCCAGCAGTTACCAGGGGTATGGCTACACCTTC. The chain carries TRBV6-2 or TRBV6-3 and TRBJ1-2, with a tentative D call TRBD1 (6 bases). Trimming shortened V by 2 bases and J by 5 bases, and 6 bases separated the two germline ends. Germline CDR1 MNHEY, CDR2 SVGEGT. This CDR3 contains 12 residues.

This clone occurred a few times. The chain uses TRBV2 and TRBJ1-2; 8 nucleotides line up with TRBD1. There are 14 residues in the CDR3. Trimming cost V 9 bases and J 4 bases; bases outside gene matches: 10. Germline V gene sequence: CDR1 SNHLY, CDR2 FYNNEI. CDR3 coding DNA: TGTGCCAGGGGGCCAGGGGGCGCCCCCTATGGCTACACCTTC. Protein: CARGPGGAPYGYTF.

This chain joins TRBV7-9 and TRBJ2-3; D gene uncertain. The CDR3 extends over 15 amino acids. The ends were cut back, 5 bases at V and 4 bases at J, with 16 bases in the middle. CDR1 is SEHNR, CDR2 FQNEAQ, per germline (reference sequence). CDR3: CASSRPLGFADTQYF. The CDR3 DNA reads TGTGCCAGCAGCCGACCGCTAGGTTTCGCAGATACGCAGTATTTT.

This chain joins TRBV2 and TRBJ1-1; perhaps TRBD1 as D (5 bases). The germline V gene encodes CDR1 SNHLY and CDR2 FYNNEI. With 3 bases removed from V and 8 bases from J, the gap between germline ends came to 16 bases. This CDR3 comprises 14 residues. The CDR3 DNA sequence: TGTGCCAGCAGTGAGGACATGGGCCTGGTGGAAGCTTTCTTT. This codes for CASSEDMGLVEAFF.

This clone has just a few counts. The DNA of the CDR3 is TGTGCCAGCAGCCAAGACGGGGGGGCAGGCAATCAGCCCCAGCATTTT. Amino acids: CASSQDGGAGNQPQHF. The chain links TRBV3-1 (or the pseudogene TRBV3-2) to TRBJ1-5, with D possibly being TRBD1 (6 bases). Per germline, CDR1 LGHDT and CDR2 YNNKEL (reference sequence). The CDR3 is 16 residues long. V was pared by 0 bases and J by 2 bases, with 11 bases between.

The chain employs TRBV7-9 and TRBJ1-1; D is undetermined. CDR1 is SEHNR, CDR2 FQNEAQ, per germline (reference sequence). Trimming left V 5 bases short and J 1 base short, with 5 bases between. CDR3 length equals 12 residues. CDR3 in DNA: TGTGCCAGCAGCCCCCGGAACACTGAAGCTTTCTTT. This translates into CASSPRNTEAFF.

V is TRBV15 and J is TRBJ1-6, with 8 bases lining up with TRBD1. V shed 0 bases, J shed 0 bases, and the junction held 16 bases outside the gene matches. Per germline, CDR1 LNHNV and CDR2 YYDKDF (reference sequence). The CDR3 is 22 residues long. CDR3 amino acids: CATSRDLNNPGTGSSYNSPLHF. The CDR3 DNA follows: TGTGCCACCAGCAGAGATCTTAACAACCCCGGGACAGGAAGCTCCTATAATTCACCCCTCCACTTT.

V usage is TRBV19 and J usage is TRBJ2-7, with 8 bases matching TRBD2. Germline lookup yields CDR1 LNHDA and CDR2 SQIVND (reference sequence). The V gene end was trimmed by 3 bases and the J gene end by 4 bases; junction bases not matched to a gene: 5. The CDR3 has 14 residues. The CDR3 region has the DNA TGTGCCAGTAGTATTCGGGGCGGGGGGTACGAGCAGTACTTC. Protein: CASSIRGGGYEQYF.